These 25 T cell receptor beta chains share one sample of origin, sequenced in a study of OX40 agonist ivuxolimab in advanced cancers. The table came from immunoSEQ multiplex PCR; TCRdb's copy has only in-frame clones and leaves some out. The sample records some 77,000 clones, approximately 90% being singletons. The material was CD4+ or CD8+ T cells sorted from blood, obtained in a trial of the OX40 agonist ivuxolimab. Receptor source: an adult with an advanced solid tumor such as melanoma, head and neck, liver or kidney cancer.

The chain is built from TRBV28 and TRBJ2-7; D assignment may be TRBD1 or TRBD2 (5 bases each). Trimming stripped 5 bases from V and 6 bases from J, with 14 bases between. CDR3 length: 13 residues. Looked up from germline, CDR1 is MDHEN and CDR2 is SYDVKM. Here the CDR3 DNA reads TGTGCCAGCAGTCCCCCCGGGGCGCGCGAGCAGTACTTC. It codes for CASSPPGAREQYF.

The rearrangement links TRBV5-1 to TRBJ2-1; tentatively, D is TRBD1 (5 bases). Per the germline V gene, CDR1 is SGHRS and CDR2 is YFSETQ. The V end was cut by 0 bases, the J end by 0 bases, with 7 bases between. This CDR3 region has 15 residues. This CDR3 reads CASSLEGASYNEQFF. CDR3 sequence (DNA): TGCGCCAGCAGCTTGGAAGGGGCCTCCTACAATGAGCAGTTCTTC.

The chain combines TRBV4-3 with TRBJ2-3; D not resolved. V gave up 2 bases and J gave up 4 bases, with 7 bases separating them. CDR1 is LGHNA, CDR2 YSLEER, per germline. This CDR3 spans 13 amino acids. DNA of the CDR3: TGCGCCAGCAGCCAACTACCCTCAGATACGCAGTATTTT. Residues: CASSQLPSDTQYF.

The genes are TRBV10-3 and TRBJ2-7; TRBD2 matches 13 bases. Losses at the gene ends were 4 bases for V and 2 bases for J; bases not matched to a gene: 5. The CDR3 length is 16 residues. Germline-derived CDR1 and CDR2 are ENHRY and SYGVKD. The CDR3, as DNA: TGTGCCATCAGTGCGGGACTAGCGGGGAGCACCTACGAGCAGTACTTC. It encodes CAISAGLAGSTYEQYF.

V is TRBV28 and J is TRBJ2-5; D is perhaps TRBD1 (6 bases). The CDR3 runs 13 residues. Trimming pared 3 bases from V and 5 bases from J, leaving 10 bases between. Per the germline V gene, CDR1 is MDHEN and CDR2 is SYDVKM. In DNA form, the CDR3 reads TGTGCCAGCAGTTTTGGGGGCGAGGAGACCCAGTACTTC. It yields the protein CASSFGGEETQYF.

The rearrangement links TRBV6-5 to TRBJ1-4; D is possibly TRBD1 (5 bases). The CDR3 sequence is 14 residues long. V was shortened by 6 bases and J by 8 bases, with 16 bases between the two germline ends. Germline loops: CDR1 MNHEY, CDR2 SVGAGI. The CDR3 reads CASSRDGRKEKLFF. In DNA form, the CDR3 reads TGTGCCAGCAGCCGGGACGGCCGCAAGGAAAAACTGTTTTTT.

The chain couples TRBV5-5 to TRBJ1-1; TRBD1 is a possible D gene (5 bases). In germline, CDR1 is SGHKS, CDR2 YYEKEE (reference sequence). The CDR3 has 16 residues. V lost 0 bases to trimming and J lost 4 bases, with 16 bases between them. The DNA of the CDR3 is TGTGCCAGCAGCTTGGGGTCAGGGTGGGGGAGCACTGAAGCTTTCTTT. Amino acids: CASSLGSGWGSTEAFF.

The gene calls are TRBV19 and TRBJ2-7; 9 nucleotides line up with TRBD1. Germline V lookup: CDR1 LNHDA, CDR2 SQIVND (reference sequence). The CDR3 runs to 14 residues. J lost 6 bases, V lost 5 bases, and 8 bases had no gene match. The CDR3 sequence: CASSVQRTGVEQYF. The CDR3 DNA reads TGTGCCAGTAGTGTCCAACGGACAGGGGTCGAGCAGTACTTC. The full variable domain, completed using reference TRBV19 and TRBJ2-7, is DGGITQSPKYLFRKEGQNVTLSCEQNLNHDAMYWYRQDPGQGLRLIYYSQIVNDFQKGDIAEGYSVSREKKESFPLTVTSAQKNPTAFYLCASSVQRTGVEQYFGPGTRLTVT.

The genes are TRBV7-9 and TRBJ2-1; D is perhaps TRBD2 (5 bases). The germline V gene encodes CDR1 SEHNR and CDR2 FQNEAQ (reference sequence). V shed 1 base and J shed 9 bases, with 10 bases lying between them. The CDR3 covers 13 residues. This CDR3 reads CASSLDGNGEQFF. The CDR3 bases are TGTGCCAGCAGCTTAGACGGGAATGGTGAGCAGTTCTTC.

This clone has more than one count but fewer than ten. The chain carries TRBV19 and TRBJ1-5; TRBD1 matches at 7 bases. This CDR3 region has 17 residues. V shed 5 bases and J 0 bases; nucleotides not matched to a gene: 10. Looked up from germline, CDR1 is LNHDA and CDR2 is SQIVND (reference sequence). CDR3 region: CASSFQGVGTSNQPQHF. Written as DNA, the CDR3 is TGTGCCAGTAGTTTCCAGGGGGTAGGAACTAGCAATCAGCCCCAGCATTTT.

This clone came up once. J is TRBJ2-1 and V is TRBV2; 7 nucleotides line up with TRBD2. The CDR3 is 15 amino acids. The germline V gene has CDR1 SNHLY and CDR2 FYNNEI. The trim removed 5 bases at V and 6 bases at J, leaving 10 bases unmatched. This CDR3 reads CASSPASGGGNEQFF. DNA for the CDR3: TGTGCCAGCAGTCCTGCTAGCGGAGGAGGCAATGAGCAGTTCTTC. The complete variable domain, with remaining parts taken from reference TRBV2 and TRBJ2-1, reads EPEVTQTPSHQVTQMGQEVILRCVPISNHLYFYWYRQILGQKVEFLVSFYNNEISEKSEIFDDQFSVERPDGSNFTLKIRSTKLEDSAMYFCASSPASGGGNEQFFGPGTRLTVL.

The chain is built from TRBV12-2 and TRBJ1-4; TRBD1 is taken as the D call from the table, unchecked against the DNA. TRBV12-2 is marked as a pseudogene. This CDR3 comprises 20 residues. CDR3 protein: CASRFKPPSDSLTTNEKLFF. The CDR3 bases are TGTGCAAGTCGCTTTAAGCCCCCATCGGACAGCCTTACAACTAATGAAAAACTGTTTTTT.

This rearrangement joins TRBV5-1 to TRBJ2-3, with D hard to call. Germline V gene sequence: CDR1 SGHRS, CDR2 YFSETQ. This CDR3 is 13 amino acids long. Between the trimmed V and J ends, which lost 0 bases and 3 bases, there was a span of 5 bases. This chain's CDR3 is CASSLVRTDTQYF. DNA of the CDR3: TGCGCCAGCAGCTTGGTACGGACAGATACGCAGTATTTT.

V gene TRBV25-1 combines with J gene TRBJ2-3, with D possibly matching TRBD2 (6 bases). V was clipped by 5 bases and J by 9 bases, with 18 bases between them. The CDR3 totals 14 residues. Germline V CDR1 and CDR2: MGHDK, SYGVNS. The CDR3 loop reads CASSRTGAQLTQYF. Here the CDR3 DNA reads TGTGCCAGCAGTCGAACGGGAGCCCAATTAACGCAGTATTTT.

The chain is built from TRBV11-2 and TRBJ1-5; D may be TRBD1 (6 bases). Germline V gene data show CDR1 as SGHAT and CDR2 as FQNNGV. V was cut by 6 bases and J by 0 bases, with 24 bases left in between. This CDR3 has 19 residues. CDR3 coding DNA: TGTGCCAGCAGTCTAGACGAATGGACAGAAGATTATAGCAATCAGCCCCAGCATTTT. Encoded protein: CASSLDEWTEDYSNQPQHF.

The CDR3 is CASSGRLNTEAFF. DNA of the CDR3: TGTGCCAGCAGTGGGCGGTTGAACACTGAAGCTTTCTTT. The V gene is TRBV6-1, the J gene TRBJ1-1; no reliable D call. Germline V lookup: CDR1 MNHNS, CDR2 SASEGT. CDR3 size: 13 residues. Trimming cost V 4 bases and J 0 bases, with 6 bases left between them.

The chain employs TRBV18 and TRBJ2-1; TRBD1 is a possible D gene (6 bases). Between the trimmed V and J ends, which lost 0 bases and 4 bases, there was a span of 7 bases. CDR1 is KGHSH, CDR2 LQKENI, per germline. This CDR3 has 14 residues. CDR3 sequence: CASSPPDSYNEQFF. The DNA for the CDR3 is TGTGCCAGCTCACCACCGGACAGTTACAATGAGCAGTTCTTC.

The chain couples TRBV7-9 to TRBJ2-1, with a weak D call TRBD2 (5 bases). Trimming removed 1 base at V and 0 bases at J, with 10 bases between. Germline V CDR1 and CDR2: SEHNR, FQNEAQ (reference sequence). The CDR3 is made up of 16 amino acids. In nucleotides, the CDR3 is TGTGCCAGCAGCTTAGGGGGAGCCCGCTCCTACAATGAGCAGTTCTTC. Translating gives CASSLGGARSYNEQFF.

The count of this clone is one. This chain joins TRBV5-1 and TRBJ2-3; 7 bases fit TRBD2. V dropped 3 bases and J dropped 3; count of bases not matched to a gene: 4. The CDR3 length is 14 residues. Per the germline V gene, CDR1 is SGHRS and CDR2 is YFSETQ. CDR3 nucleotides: TGCGCCAGCAGCTCGCAAGCGGGAACAGATACGCAGTATTTT. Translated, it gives CASSSQAGTDTQYF.

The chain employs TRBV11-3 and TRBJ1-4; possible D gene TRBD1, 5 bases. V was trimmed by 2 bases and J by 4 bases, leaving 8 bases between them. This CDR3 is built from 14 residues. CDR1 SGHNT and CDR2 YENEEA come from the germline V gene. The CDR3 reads CASSLLRGNEKLFF. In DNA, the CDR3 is TGTGCCAGCAGCTTACTTAGGGGTAATGAAAAACTGTTTTTT.

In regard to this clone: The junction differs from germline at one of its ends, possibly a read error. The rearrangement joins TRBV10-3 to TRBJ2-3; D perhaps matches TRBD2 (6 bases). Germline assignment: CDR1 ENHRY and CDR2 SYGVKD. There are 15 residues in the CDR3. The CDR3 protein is CASSYSPLGRDTQYF. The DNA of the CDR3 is TGTGCCAGCAGTTACTCCCCCCTGGGGAGGGATACGCAGTATTTT.

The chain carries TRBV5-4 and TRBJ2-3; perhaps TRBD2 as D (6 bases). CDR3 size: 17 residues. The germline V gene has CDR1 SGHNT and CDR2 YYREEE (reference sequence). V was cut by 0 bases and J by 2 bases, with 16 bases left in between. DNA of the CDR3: TGTGCCAGCAGCTTGGCTCTGCTAGCGTCTAACACAGATACGCAGTATTTT. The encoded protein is CASSLALLASNTDTQYF.

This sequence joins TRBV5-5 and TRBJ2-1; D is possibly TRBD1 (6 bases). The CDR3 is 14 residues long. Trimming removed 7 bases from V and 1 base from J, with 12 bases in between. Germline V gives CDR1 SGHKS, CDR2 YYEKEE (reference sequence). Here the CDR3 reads CASSTQGSYNEQFF. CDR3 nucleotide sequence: TGTGCCAGCTCCACACAGGGATCCTACAATGAGCAGTTCTTC.

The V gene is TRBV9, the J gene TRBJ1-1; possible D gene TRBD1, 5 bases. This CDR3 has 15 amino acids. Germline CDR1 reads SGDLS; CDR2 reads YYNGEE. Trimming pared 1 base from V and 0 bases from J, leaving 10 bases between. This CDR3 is CASSVTGALNTEAFF. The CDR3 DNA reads TGTGCCAGCAGCGTAACTGGGGCCTTGAACACTGAAGCTTTCTTT.

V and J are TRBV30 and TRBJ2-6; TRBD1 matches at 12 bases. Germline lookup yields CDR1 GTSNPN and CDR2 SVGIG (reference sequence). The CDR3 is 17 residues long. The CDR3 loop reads CAGSRDRGRIWANVLTF. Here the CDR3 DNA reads TGTGCGGGATCCCGGGACAGGGGGCGAATCTGGGCCAACGTCCTGACTTTC.